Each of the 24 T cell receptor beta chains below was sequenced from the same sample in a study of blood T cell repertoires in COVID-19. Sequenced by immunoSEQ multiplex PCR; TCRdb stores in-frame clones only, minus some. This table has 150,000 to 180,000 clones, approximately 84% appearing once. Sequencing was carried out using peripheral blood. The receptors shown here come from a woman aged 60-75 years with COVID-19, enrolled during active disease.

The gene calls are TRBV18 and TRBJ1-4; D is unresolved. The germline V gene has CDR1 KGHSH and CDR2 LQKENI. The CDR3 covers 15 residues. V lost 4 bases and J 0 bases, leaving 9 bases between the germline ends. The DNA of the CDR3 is TGTGCCAGCTCACGAGCGCGTTCAACTAATGAAAAACTGTTTTTT. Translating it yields CASSRARSTNEKLFF.

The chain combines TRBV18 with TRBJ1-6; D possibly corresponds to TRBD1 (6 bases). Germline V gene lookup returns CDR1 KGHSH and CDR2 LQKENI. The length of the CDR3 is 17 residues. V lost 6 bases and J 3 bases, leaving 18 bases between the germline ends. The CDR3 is CASSLRGGADYNSPLHF. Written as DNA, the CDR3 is TGTGCCAGCTCGCTCCGGGGGGGGGCCGACTATAATTCACCCCTCCACTTT.

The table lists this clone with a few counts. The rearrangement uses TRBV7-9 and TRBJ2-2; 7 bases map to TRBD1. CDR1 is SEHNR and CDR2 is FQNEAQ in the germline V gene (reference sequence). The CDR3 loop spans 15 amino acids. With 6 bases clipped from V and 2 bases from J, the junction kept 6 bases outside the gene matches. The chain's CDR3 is CASRLGTDNTGELFF. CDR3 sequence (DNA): TGTGCCAGCAGACTTGGGACAGACAACACCGGGGAGCTGTTTTTT.

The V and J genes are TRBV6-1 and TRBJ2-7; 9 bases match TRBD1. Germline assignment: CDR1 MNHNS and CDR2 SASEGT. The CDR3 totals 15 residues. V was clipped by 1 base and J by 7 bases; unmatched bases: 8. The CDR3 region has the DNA TGTGCCAGCAGTGAAGTGGGACAGGGTCGTGGAGAGCAGTACGTC. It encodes CASSEVGQGRGEQYV.

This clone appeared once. In DNA, the CDR3 is TGCAGCGTGAGGACAAACACCGGGGAGCTGTTTTTT. It encodes CSVRTNTGELFF. The J gene is TRBJ2-2, the V gene TRBV29-1, with a possible D match to TRBD1 (5 bases). Germline CDR1 reads SQVTM; CDR2 reads ANQGSEA. This CDR3 has 12 residues. The germline V and J ends were trimmed by 6 bases and 2 bases, with 7 bases remaining between them.

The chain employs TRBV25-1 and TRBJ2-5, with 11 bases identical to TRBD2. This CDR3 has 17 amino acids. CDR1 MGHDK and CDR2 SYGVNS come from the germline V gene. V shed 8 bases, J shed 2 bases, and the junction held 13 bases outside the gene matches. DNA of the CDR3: TGTGCCAGCGCCAGCGGGGTACTAGCGGGAGATCAAGAGACCCAGTACTTC. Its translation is CASASGVLAGDQETQYF.

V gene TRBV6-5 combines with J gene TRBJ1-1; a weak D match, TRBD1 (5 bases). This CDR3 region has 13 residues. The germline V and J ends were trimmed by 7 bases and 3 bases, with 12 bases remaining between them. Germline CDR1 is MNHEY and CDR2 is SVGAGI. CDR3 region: CASTGRSYTEAFF. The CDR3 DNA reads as TGTGCCAGCACAGGGAGGTCCTACACTGAAGCTTTCTTT.

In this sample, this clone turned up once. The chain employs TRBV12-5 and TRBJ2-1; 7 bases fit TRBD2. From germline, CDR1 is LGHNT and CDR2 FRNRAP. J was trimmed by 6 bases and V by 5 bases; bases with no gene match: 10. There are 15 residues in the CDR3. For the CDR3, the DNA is TGTGCTAGTGGTCCGTCGGGACTATCTTTCAATGAGCAGTTCTTC. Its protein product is CASGPSGLSFNEQFF.

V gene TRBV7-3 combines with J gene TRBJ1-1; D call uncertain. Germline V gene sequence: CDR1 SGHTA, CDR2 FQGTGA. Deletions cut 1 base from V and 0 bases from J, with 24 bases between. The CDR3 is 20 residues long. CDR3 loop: CASSLNPWEVGRAMNTEAFF. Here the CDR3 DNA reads TGTGCCAGCAGCTTAAACCCCTGGGAGGTTGGTCGGGCCATGAACACTGAAGCTTTCTTT.

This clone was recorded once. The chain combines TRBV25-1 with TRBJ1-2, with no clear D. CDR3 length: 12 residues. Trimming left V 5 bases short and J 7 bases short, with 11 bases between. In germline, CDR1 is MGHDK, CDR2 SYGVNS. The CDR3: CASSSPGFGYTF. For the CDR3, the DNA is TGTGCCAGCAGTTCCCCGGGGTTTGGCTACACCTTC.

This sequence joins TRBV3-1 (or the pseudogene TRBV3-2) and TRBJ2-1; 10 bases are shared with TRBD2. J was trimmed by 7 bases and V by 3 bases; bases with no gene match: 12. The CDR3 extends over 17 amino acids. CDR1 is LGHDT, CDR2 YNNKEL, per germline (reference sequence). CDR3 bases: TGTGCCAGCAGCCAGAGGGTTTCTAGCGGGAGCTGGAATGAGCAGTTCTTC. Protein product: CASSQRVSSGSWNEQFF.

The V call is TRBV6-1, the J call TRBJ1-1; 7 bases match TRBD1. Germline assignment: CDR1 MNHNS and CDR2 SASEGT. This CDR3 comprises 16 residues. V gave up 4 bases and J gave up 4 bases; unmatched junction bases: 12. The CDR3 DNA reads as TGTGCCAGCAGTGTGTCGACAGGGAGCCCTACCACTGAAGCTTTCTTT. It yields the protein CASSVSTGSPTTEAFF.

In DNA form, the CDR3 reads TGTGCCAGCAGCCAAGAGCGCGGGACAGCCGATCAGCCCCAGCATTTT. As protein: CASSQERGTADQPQHF. The chain joins TRBV3-1 (or the pseudogene TRBV3-2) to TRBJ1-5; TRBD1 agrees at 7 bases. This CDR3 comprises 16 residues. The V gene end was trimmed by 0 bases and the J gene end by 5 bases; junction bases not matched to a gene: 7. The V gene's germline CDR1 is LGHDT and CDR2 YNNKEL (reference sequence).

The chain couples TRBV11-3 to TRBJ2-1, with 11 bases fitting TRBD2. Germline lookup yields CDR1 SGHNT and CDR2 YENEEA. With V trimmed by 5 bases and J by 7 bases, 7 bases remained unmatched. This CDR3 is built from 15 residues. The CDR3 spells CASSRGRTSGNEQFF. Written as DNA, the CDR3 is TGTGCCAGCAGCCGGGGCAGGACTAGCGGGAATGAGCAGTTCTTC.

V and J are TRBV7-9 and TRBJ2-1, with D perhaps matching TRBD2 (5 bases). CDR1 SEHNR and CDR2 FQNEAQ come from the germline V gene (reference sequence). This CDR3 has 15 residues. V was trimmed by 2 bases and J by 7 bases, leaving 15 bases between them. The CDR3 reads CASSLPMDFENEQFF. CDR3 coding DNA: TGTGCCAGCAGCTTACCTATGGACTTCGAAAATGAGCAGTTCTTC.

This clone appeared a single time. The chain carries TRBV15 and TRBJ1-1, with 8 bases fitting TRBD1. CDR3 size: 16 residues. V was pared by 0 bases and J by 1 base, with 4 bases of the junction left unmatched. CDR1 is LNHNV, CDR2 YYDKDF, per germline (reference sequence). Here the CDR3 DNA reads TGTGCCACCAGCAGAGATCTAGGGACAGGGAACACTGAAGCTTTCTTT. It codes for CATSRDLGTGNTEAFF.

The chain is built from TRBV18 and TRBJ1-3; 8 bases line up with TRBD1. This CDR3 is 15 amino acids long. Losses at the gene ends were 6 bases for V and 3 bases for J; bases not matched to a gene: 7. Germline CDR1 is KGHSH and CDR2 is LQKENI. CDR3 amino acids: CASSGQGFFGNTIYF. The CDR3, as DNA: TGTGCCAGCTCCGGACAGGGCTTCTTTGGAAACACCATATATTTT.

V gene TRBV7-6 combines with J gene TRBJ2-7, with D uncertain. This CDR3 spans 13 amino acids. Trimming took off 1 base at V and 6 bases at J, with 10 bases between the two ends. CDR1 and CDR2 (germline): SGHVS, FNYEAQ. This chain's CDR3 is CASSLGAVGEQYV. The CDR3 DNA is TGTGCCAGCAGCTTAGGGGCAGTTGGCGAGCAGTACGTC.

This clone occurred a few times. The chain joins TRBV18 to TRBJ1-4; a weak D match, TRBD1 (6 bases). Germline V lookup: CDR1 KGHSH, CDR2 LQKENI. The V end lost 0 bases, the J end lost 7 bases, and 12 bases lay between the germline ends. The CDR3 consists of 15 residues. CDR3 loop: CASSPPFTGSEKLFF. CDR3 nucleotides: TGTGCCAGCTCACCACCCTTTACAGGGTCTGAAAAACTGTTTTTT. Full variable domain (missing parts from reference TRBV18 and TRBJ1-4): NAGVMQNPRHLVRRRGQEARLRCSPMKGHSHVYWYRQLPEEGLKFMVYLQKENIIDESGMPKERFSAEFPKEGPSILRIQQVVRGDSAAYFCASSPPFTGSEKLFFGSGTQLSVL.

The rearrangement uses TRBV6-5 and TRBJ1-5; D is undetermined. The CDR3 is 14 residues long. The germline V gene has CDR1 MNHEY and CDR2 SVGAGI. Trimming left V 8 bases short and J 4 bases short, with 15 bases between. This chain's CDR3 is CASLGASINQPQHF. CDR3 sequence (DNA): TGTGCCAGCTTGGGAGCCTCAATTAATCAGCCCCAGCATTTT.

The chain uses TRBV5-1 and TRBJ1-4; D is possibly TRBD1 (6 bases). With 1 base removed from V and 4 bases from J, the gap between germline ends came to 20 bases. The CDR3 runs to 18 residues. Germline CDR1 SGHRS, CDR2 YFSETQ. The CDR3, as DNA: TGCGCCAGCAGCTTGTCTGGGACATACCTCTCGGGTAATGAAAAACTGTTTTTT. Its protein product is CASSLSGTYLSGNEKLFF.

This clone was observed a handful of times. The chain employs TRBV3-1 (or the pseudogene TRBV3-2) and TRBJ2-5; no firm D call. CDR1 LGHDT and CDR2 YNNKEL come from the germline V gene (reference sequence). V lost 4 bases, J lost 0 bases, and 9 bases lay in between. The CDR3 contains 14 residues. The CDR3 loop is CASSRDINQETQYF. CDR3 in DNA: TGTGCCAGCAGCCGTGACATAAACCAAGAGACCCAGTACTTC.

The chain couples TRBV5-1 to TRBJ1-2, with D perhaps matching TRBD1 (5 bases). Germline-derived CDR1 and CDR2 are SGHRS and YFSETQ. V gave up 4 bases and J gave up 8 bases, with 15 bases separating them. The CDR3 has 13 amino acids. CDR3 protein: CASSPDSLLGYTF. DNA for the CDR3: TGCGCCAGCAGCCCCGACAGCTTGCTGGGCTACACCTTC.

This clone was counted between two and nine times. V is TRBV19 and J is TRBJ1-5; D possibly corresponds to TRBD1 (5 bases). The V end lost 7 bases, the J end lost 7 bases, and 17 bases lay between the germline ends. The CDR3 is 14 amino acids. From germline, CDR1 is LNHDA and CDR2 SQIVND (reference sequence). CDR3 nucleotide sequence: TGTGCCAGTAATGAAAGGCAGGGTATACAGCCCCAGCATTTT. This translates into CASNERQGIQPQHF. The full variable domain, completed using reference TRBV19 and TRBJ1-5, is DGGITQSPKYLFRKEGQNVTLSCEQNLNHDAMYWYRQDPGQGLRLIYYSQIVNDFQKGDIAEGYSVSREKKESFPLTVTSAQKNPTAFYLCASNERQGIQPQHFGDGTRLSIL.